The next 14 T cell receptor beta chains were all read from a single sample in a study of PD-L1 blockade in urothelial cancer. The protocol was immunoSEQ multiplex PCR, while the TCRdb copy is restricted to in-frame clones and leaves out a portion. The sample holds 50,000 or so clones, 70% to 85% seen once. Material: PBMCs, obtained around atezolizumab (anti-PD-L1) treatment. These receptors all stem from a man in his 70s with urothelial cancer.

The chain's CDR3 is CASSPPGGNRISEKLFF. The CDR3 bases are TGTGCCAGCTCACCACCTGGGGGGAATCGTATAAGTGAAAAACTGTTTTTT. The chain combines TRBV18 with TRBJ1-4; maybe TRBD1 (5 bases). Germline CDR1 KGHSH, CDR2 LQKENI. There are 17 residues in the CDR3. The V and J ends lost 0 bases and 7 bases respectively, with 18 bases between them.

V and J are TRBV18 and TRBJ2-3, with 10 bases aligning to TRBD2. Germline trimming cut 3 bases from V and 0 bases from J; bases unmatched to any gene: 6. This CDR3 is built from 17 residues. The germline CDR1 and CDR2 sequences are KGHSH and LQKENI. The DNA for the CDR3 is TGTGCCAGCTCACCCCGGACTAGCGGAACTAGCACAGATACGCAGTATTTT. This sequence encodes CASSPRTSGTSTDTQYF.

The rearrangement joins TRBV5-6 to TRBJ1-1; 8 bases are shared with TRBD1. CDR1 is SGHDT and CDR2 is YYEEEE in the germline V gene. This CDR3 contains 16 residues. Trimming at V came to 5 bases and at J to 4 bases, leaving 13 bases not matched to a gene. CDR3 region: CASRSDPGGLGTEAFF. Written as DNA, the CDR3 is TGTGCCAGCAGATCCGACCCAGGGGGCCTTGGCACTGAAGCTTTCTTT.

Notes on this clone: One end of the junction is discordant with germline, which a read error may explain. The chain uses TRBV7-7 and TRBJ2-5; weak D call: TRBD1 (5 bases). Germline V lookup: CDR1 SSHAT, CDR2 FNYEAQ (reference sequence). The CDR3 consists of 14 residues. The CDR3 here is CASSLQVGAKTQYF. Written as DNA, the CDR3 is TGTGCTAGCAGCTTACAAGTAGGGGCGAAGACCCAGTACTTC.

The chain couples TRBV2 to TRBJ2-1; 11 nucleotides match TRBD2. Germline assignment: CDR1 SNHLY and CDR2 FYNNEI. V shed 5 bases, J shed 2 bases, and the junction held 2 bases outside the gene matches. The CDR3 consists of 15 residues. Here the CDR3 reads CASSPGLAAYNEQFF. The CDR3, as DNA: TGTGCCAGCAGTCCGGGACTAGCGGCCTACAATGAGCAGTTCTTC. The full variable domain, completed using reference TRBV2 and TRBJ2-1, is EPEVTQTPSHQVTQMGQEVILRCVPISNHLYFYWYRQILGQKVEFLVSFYNNEISEKSEIFDDQFSVERPDGSNFTLKIRSTKLEDSAMYFCASSPGLAAYNEQFFGPGTRLTVL.

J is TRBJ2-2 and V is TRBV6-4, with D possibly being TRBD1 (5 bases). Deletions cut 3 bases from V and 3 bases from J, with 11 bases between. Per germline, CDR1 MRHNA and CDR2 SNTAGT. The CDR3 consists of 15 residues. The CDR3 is CASSEAQDDTGELFF. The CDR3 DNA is TGTGCCAGCAGTGAAGCACAGGACGACACCGGGGAGCTGTTTTTT.

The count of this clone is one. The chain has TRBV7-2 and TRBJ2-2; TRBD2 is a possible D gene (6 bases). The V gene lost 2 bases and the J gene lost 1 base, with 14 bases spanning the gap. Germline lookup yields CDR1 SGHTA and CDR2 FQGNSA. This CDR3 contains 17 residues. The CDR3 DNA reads TGTGCCAGCAGCTTACGGATCGGAGGGTTGAACACCGGGGAGCTGTTTTTT. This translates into CASSLRIGGLNTGELFF.

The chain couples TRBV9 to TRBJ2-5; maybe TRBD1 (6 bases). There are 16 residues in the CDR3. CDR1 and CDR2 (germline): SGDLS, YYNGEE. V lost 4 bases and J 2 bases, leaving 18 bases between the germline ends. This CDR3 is CASSPIPGHLQETQYF. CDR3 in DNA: TGTGCCAGCAGCCCCATTCCGGGACACCTTCAAGAGACCCAGTACTTC.

CDR3 in DNA: TGTGCCAGCAGCTTCTCTAGCGGGACCTACAATGAGCAGTTCTTC. Amino acids: CASSFSSGTYNEQFF. V is TRBV7-3 and J is TRBJ2-1; 9 nucleotides line up with TRBD2. V was pared by 3 bases and J by 2 bases, with 2 bases of the junction left unmatched. Germline V CDR1 and CDR2: SGHTA, FQGTGA. There are 15 residues in the CDR3.

For the CDR3, the DNA is TGTGCCAGCTCCCGGACTAGCGGGGGCGAAGAGACCCAGTACTTC. Translation: CASSRTSGGEETQYF. The chain combines TRBV18 with TRBJ2-5; TRBD2 matches at 13 bases. Germline V gives CDR1 KGHSH, CDR2 LQKENI. This CDR3 region has 15 residues. J gave up 3 bases and V 6 bases, and 4 bases lay outside the gene matches.

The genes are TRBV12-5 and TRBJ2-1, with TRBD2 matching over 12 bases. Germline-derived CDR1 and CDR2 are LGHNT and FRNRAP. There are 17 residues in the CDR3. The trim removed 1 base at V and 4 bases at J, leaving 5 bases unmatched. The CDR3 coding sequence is TGTGCTAGTGGTTTGGGCTCAGGACTAGCGGGATACAATGAGCAGTTCTTC. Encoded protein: CASGLGSGLAGYNEQFF.

The CDR3 protein is CASSGTPGQGARGYTF. The CDR3 DNA sequence: TGTGCCAGCAGCGGGACCCCGGGACAGGGGGCCCGGGGCTACACCTTC. The gene calls are TRBV7-3 and TRBJ1-2; 12 bases match TRBD1. With 5 bases clipped from V and 8 bases from J, the junction kept 12 bases outside the gene matches. The CDR3 extends over 16 amino acids. CDR1 and CDR2 from the germline V gene are SGHTA and FQGTGA.

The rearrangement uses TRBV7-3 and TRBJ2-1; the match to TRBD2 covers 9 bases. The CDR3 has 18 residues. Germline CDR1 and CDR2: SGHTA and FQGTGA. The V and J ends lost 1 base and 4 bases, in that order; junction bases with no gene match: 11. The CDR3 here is CASSLIGSGSYRYNEQFF. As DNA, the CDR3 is TGTGCCAGCAGCTTAATCGGTAGCGGGAGTTACCGATACAATGAGCAGTTCTTC.

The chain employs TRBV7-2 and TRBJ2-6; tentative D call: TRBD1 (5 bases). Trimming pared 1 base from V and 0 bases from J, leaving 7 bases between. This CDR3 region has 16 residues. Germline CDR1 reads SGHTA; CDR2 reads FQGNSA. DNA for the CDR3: TGTGCCAGCAGCTTAGTTGGGGCCTCTGGGGCCAACGTCCTGACTTTC. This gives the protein CASSLVGASGANVLTF. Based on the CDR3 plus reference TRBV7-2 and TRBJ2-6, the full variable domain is GAGVSQSPSNKVTEKGKDVELRCDPISGHTALYWYRQSLGQGLEFLIYFQGNSAPDKSGLPSDRFSAERTGGSVSTLTIQRTQQEDSAVYLCASSLVGASGANVLTFGAGSRLTVL.